One and the same sample provided the 9 T cell receptor beta chains below, sequenced in a study of blood T cell repertoires in COVID-19 (dated by TCRdb to the early 2020s). Library preparation used the immunoSEQ multiplex PCR assay. Imported from immuneACCESS, the table was reduced by TCRdb to in-frame sequences with V and J called. These copies leave out some clones; in studies compared against another copy, an unresolved V gene accounts for under half, and the cause of the remainder is not known. Here the sample has some 230,000 clones; around 80% occur a single time. The leading ten clones occupy roughly 5% of the sample. The sequenced material came from peripheral blood. The source of these receptors is a woman in her sixties or seventies who had recovered from COVID-19.

The chain joins TRBV5-1 to TRBJ2-5, with 12 bases lining up with TRBD2. V lost 5 bases to trimming and J lost 3 bases; unmatched junction nucleotides: 5. CDR3 length: 15 amino acids. Germline V gene sequence: CDR1 SGHRS, CDR2 YFSETQ. CDR3 nucleotides: TGCGCCAGCAGTCCAACTAGCGGGGGGAAAGAGACCCAGTACTTC. Translating it yields CASSPTSGGKETQYF.

V usage is TRBV7-9 and J usage is TRBJ2-5, with 7 bases matching TRBD1. The CDR3 is 14 amino acids. V lost 6 bases, J lost 9 bases, and 13 bases stayed unmatched. Germline V gene data show CDR1 as SEHNR and CDR2 as FQNEAQ (reference sequence). CDR3 DNA sequence: TGTGCCAGCAGTCGAGAGGGGGCGAGGTTAGCCCAGTACTTC. It is translated as CASSREGARLAQYF.

This clone was seen once. The chain uses TRBV11-2 and TRBJ1-2, with 9 bases that match TRBD1. V lost 0 bases to trimming and J lost 6 bases; unmatched junction nucleotides: 2. CDR1 SGHAT and CDR2 FQNNGV come from the germline V gene. This CDR3 is built from 14 residues. Written as DNA, the CDR3 is TGTGCCAGCAGCTTAGACCGGACAGGGGATGGCTACACCTTC. The encoded protein is CASSLDRTGDGYTF.

The chain carries TRBV19 and TRBJ1-2; D perhaps matches TRBD1 (6 bases). This CDR3 has 17 residues. CDR1 and CDR2 from the germline V gene are LNHDA and SQIVND (reference sequence). The germline V and J ends were trimmed by 5 bases and 2 bases, with 21 bases remaining between them. The CDR3 is CASSETYRAEVNYGYTF. In DNA, the CDR3 is TGTGCCAGTAGTGAGACCTACAGGGCTGAGGTGAACTATGGCTACACCTTC. The full variable domain, completed using reference TRBV19 and TRBJ1-2, is DGGITQSPKYLFRKEGQNVTLSCEQNLNHDAMYWYRQDPGQGLRLIYYSQIVNDFQKGDIAEGYSVSREKKESFPLTVTSAQKNPTAFYLCASSETYRAEVNYGYTFGSGTRLTVV.

J is TRBJ1-2 and V is TRBV29-1, with D possibly TRBD1 on 6 matching bases. This CDR3 has 12 residues. Germline V gives CDR1 SQVTM, CDR2 ANQGSEA. V was pared by 6 bases and J by 2 bases, with 10 bases between. The CDR3 here is CSVQDRNYGYTF. The CDR3 coding sequence is TGCAGCGTCCAGGACAGAAACTATGGCTACACCTTC.

V gene TRBV18 combines with J gene TRBJ1-1; TRBD1 matches at 10 bases. CDR1 and CDR2 from the germline V gene are KGHSH and LQKENI. The CDR3 has 15 amino acids. The V gene end was trimmed by 6 bases and the J gene end by 5 bases; junction bases not matched to a gene: 9. The CDR3 region is CASSLGTGEKTEAFF. CDR3 nucleotides: TGTGCCAGCTCCCTTGGGACAGGGGAGAAAACTGAAGCTTTCTTT.

The chain combines TRBV5-4 with TRBJ1-1, with 7 bases aligning to TRBD1. The CDR3 is 13 amino acids. V gave up 3 bases and J gave up 2 bases; unmatched junction bases: 1. Germline V gene data show CDR1 as SGHNT and CDR2 as YYREEE (reference sequence). DNA of the CDR3: TGTGCCAGCAGCTGGGACAGCAACACTGAAGCTTTCTTT. Translation gives CASSWDSNTEAFF.

This clone has more than one count but fewer than ten. This chain links TRBV10-1 with TRBJ2-7; 8 nucleotides align to TRBD1. Per the germline V gene, CDR1 is WNHNN and CDR2 is SYGVQD (reference sequence). V lost 10 bases and J lost 0; bases outside the gene matches: 17. This CDR3 contains 17 residues. This CDR3 reads CATPGQETLLSSYEQYF. CDR3 DNA: TGCGCCACCCCGGGACAGGAAACCCTCCTTAGCTCCTACGAGCAGTACTTC.

The chain has TRBV5-5 and TRBJ2-3; 8 bases are shared with TRBD2. Germline values: CDR1 SGHKS, CDR2 YYEKEE (reference sequence). The trim removed 3 bases at V and 0 bases at J, leaving 15 bases unmatched. The length of the CDR3 is 19 residues. This CDR3 reads CASSSPGGGGTLSTDTQYF. In DNA, the CDR3 is TGTGCCAGCAGCTCCCCGGGGGGCGGGGGGACTCTTAGCACAGATACGCAGTATTTT.